The T cell receptor (beta chain) under discussion was sequenced for a study of blood T cells in healthy people across ages. Findings and limits, study-wide: Unsorted PBMC material precluded a definitive naive versus antigen-experienced comparison. In long-lived donors, naive CD4+ cell counts and diversity exceeded those of aged donors. Age showed a roughly linear inverse relationship with TCR beta diversity per million T cells. TCR beta diversity tracked closely with naive T cell percentage.

For the second PCR, which ran for about 7 to 12 cycles, a sample-barcoded 5' primer and a J-beta primer mix were used. TCRdb reprocessed the 5' RACE reads via MiXCR and lists one record per CDR3 protein. The top ten hold 20% to 25% of the sample, which has under 750,000 distinct CDR3 sequences, less than 60% seen once. CDR3 length: 16 residues. The germline V and J ends were trimmed by 0 bases and 4 bases, with 10 bases remaining between them. The germline V gene encodes CDR1 LGHNA and CDR2 YSLEER. This clonotype was seen only a few times. Its target is unknown. The clonotype originates from an elderly man in good health. V and J are TRBV4-3 and TRBJ2-6, with TRBD1 as a possible D gene (6 bases). The material sequenced was blood. The CDR3 is CASSQESGTGANVLTF. DNA for the CDR3: TGCGCCAGCAGCCAAGAGTCCGGGACAGGGGCCAACGTCCTGACTTTC.